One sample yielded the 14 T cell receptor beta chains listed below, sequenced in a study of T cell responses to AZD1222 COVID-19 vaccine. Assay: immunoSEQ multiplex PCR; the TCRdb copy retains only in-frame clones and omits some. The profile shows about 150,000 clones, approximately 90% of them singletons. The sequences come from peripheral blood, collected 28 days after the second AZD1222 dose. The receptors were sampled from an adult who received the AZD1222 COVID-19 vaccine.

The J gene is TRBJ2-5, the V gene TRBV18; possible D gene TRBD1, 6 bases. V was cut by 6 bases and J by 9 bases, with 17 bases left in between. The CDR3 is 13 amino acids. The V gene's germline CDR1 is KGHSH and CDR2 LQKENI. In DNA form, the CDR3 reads TGTGCCAGCTCCCGACAGGTCCAAGGGGCCCAGTACTTC. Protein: CASSRQVQGAQYF.

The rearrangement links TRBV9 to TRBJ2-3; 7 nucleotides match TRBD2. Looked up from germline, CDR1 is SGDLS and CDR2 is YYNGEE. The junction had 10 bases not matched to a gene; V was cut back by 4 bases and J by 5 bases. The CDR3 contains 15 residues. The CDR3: CASSPSGEVGDTQYF. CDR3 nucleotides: TGTGCCAGCAGCCCCAGCGGGGAGGTAGGAGATACGCAGTATTTT.

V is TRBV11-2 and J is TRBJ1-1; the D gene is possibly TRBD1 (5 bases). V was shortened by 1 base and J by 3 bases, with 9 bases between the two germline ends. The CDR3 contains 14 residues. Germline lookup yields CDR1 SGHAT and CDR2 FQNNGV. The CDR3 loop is CASSLVGTDTEAFF. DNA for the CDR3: TGTGCCAGCAGCTTAGTAGGGACCGACACTGAAGCTTTCTTT.

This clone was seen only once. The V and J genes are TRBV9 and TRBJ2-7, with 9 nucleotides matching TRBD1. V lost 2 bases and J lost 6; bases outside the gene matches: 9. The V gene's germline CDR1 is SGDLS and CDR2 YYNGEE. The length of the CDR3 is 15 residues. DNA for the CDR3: TGTGCCAGCAGCGTCGGGGACAGGGCAACCACCGAGCAGTACTTC. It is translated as CASSVGDRATTEQYF.

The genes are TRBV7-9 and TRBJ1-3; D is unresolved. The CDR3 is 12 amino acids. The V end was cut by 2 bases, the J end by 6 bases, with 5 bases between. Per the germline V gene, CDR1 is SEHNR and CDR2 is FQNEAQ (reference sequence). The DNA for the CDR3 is TGTGCCAGCAGCTTATCACTAAACACCATATATTTT. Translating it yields CASSLSLNTIYF.

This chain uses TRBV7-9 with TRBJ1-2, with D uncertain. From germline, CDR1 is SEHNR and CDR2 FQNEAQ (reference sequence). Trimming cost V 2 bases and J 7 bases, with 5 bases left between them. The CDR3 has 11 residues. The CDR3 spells CASSLLSGYTF. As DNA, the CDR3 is TGTGCCAGCAGCTTACTCAGTGGCTACACCTTC.

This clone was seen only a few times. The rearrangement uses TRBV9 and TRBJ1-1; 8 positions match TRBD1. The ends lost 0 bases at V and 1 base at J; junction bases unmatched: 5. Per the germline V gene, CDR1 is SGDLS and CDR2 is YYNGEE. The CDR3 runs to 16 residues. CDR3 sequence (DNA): TGTGCCAGCAGCGTAGTGGGCGGACAGGGGAACACTGAAGCTTTCTTT. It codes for CASSVVGGQGNTEAFF.

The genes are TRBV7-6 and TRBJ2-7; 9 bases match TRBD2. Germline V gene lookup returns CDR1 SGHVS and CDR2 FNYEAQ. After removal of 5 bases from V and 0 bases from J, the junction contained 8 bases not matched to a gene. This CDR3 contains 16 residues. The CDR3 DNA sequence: TGTGCCAGCAGCCGATACTCTAGCGGGACCTCCTACGAGCAGTACTTC. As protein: CASSRYSSGTSYEQYF.

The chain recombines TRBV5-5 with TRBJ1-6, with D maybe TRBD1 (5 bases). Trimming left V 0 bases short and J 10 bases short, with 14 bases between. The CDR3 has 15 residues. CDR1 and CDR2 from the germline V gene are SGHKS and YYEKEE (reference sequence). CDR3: CASSLVSLGGSPLHF. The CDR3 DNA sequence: TGTGCCAGCAGCTTGGTATCGCTCGGGGGGTCACCCCTCCACTTT.

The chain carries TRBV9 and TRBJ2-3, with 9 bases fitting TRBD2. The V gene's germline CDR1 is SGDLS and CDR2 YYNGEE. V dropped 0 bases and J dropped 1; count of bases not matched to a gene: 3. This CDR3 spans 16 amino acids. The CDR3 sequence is CASSVAPSGGTDTQYF. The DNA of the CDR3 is TGTGCCAGCAGCGTAGCACCTAGCGGGGGCACAGATACGCAGTATTTT.

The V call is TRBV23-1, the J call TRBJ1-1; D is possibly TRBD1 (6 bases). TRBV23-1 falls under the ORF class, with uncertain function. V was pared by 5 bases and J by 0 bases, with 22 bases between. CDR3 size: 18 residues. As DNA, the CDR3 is TGCGCCAGCAGTGCACTGAATCGACAGGTGTCCATGAACACTGAAGCTTTCTTT. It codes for CASSALNRQVSMNTEAFF.

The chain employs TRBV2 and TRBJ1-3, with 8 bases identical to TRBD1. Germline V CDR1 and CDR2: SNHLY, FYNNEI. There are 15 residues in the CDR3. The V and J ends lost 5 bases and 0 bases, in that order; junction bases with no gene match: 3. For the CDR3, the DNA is TGTGCCAGCAGTAGACAGGGGAGCTCTGGAAACACCATATATTTT. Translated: CASSRQGSSGNTIYF.

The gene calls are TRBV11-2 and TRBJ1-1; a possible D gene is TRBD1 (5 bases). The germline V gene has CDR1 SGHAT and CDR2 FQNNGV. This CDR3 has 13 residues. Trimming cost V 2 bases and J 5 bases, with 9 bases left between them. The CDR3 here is CASSLLGTTEAFF. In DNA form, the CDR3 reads TGTGCCAGCAGCTTACTTGGGACGACTGAAGCTTTCTTT.

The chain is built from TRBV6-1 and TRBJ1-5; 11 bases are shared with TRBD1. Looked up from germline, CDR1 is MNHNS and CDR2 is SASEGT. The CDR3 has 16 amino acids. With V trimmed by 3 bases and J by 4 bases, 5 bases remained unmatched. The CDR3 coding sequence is TGTGCCAGCAGTGATATCCGGGACAGGGGGAATCAGCCCCAGCATTTT. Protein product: CASSDIRDRGNQPQHF.